What follows are 14 T cell receptor beta chains derived from one specimen sequenced in a study of cytomegalovirus exposure and HLA in healthy donors. The PCR used 60 Vbeta and 13 Jbeta primers. Repertoires were generated with immunoSEQ multiplex PCR, while TCRdb's copy carries only in-frame clones and drops some. Here the sample spans roughly 220,000 clones, about 75% being singletons. Sample: PBMCs. The receptor source for this set is a woman in her 30s in good health and CMV-seronegative.

The J gene is TRBJ2-7, the V gene TRBV11-2; 8 nucleotides match TRBD2. V shed 3 bases and J 4 bases; nucleotides not matched to a gene: 5. CDR3 length: 14 residues. Germline V gives CDR1 SGHAT, CDR2 FQNNGV. CDR3 protein: CASSLRAGAYEQYF. In DNA, the CDR3 is TGTGCCAGCAGCTTGCGAGCGGGAGCTTACGAGCAGTACTTC.

The rearrangement uses TRBV11-1 and TRBJ2-7; a possible D gene is TRBD2 (5 bases). The CDR3 totals 14 residues. Trimming shortened V by 8 bases and J by 3 bases, and 17 bases separated the two germline ends. Per germline, CDR1 SGHAT and CDR2 FQDESV (reference sequence). The CDR3 reads CASARVPVNYEQYF. The CDR3 nucleotides read TGTGCCAGCGCGAGGGTGCCAGTCAACTACGAGCAGTACTTC.

This clone showed up just a few times. This chain connects TRBV5-8 to TRBJ1-1; the D gene is possibly TRBD1 (5 bases). The CDR3 totals 14 residues. Germline-derived CDR1 and CDR2 are SGHTS and YDEGEE. Trimming took off 1 base at V and 3 bases at J, with 10 bases between the two ends. CDR3 DNA: TGTGCCAGCAGCTTGTATACAGGTTACACTGAAGCTTTCTTT. This translates into CASSLYTGYTEAFF.

The chain links TRBV19 to TRBJ2-1, with 8 bases identical to TRBD1. The J segment lost 1 base and the V segment lost 8 bases, leaving 10 bases of the junction unmatched. The CDR3 consists of 16 residues. Germline V gene lookup returns CDR1 LNHDA and CDR2 SQIVND (reference sequence). CDR3 region: CASSRTGRTSYNEQFF. As DNA, the CDR3 is TGTGCCAGTTCCCGGACAGGGAGGACATCCTACAATGAGCAGTTCTTC.

The chain has TRBV7-6 and TRBJ2-3, with 12 positions matching TRBD1. The CDR3 totals 17 residues. Germline lookup yields CDR1 SGHVS and CDR2 FNYEAQ. V was clipped by 4 bases and J by 3 bases; unmatched bases: 8. DNA for the CDR3: TGTGCCAGCAGCTCGACCGGGACAGGGGGCTATACAGATACGCAGTATTTT. Translated, it gives CASSSTGTGGYTDTQYF. Combining the CDR3 with reference TRBV7-6 and TRBJ2-3 gives the whole variable domain GAGVSQSPRYKVTKRGQDVALRCDPISGHVSLYWYRQALGQGPEFLTYFNYEAQQDKSGLPNDRFSAERPEGSISTLTIQRTEQRDSAMYRCASSSTGTGGYTDTQYFGPGTRLTVL.

The rearrangement links TRBV15 to TRBJ1-2, with no clear D. Looked up from germline, CDR1 is LNHNV and CDR2 is YYDKDF (reference sequence). The CDR3 runs 16 residues. V was cut by 1 base and J by 1 base, with 13 bases left in between. In nucleotides, the CDR3 is TGTGCCACCAGCAGAGGACTAGGCGGACTTAACTATGGCTACACCTTC. The encoded protein is CATSRGLGGLNYGYTF.

CDR3 in amino acids: CASSPVGTGGAGANVLTF. The CDR3 nucleotides read TGTGCCAGCTCACCGGTTGGGACAGGGGGTGCTGGGGCCAACGTCCTGACTTTC. The rearrangement joins TRBV18 to TRBJ2-6; 11 bases fit TRBD1. Germline CDR1 reads KGHSH; CDR2 reads LQKENI. V shed 3 bases, J shed 2 bases, and the junction held 6 bases outside the gene matches. This CDR3 is built from 18 residues.

The chain is built from TRBV5-1 and TRBJ1-1; D is unclear. V was pared by 2 bases and J by 0 bases, with 8 bases between. The CDR3 loop spans 14 amino acids. The germline gives CDR1 SGHRS, CDR2 YFSETQ. CDR3 bases: TGCGCCAGCAGCTTTATGGAGGTGAACACTGAAGCTTTCTTT. Protein sequence: CASSFMEVNTEAFF.

V is TRBV7-6 and J is TRBJ2-5, with 7 positions matching TRBD2. CDR1 and CDR2 (germline): SGHVS, FNYEAQ. The trim removed 6 bases at V and 0 bases at J, leaving 16 bases unmatched. The CDR3 is 18 amino acids. The CDR3 spells CASRPSSGNSLYQETQYF. CDR3 sequence (DNA): TGTGCCAGCAGACCATCGAGCGGGAACTCCCTGTACCAAGAGACCCAGTACTTC.

The DNA of the CDR3 is TGCAGCATCAACAGGGGGCAATCCACTGAAGCTTTCTTT. Translated: CSINRGQSTEAFF. The chain uses TRBV29-1 and TRBJ1-1, with 9 bases fitting TRBD1. The CDR3 spans 13 residues. The junction had 8 bases not matched to a gene; V was cut back by 8 bases and J by 4 bases. From germline, CDR1 is SQVTM and CDR2 ANQGSEA.

J is TRBJ2-6 and V is TRBV27; D might be TRBD2 (6 bases). V was clipped by 10 bases and J by 1 base, with 14 bases between them. The CDR3 extends over 15 amino acids. Germline V CDR1 and CDR2: MNHEY, SMNVEV (reference sequence). As DNA, the CDR3 is TGTGCCAACCCGGAACGGGGGTCTGGGGCCAACGTCCTGACTTTC. This gives the protein CANPERGSGANVLTF. The full variable domain, completed using reference TRBV27 and TRBJ2-6, is EAQVTQNPRYLITVTGKKLTVTCSQNMNHEYMSWYRQDPGLGLRQIYYSMNVEVTDKGDVPEGYKVSRKEKRNFPLILESPSPNQTSLYFCANPERGSGANVLTFGAGSRLTVL.

This clone turned up a few times. The V and J genes are TRBV19 and TRBJ1-1; D gene uncertain. The germline gives CDR1 LNHDA, CDR2 SQIVND (reference sequence). The CDR3 consists of 13 residues. Trimming pared 7 bases from V and 0 bases from J, leaving 9 bases between. CDR3 loop: CASKFKMNTEAFF. In DNA, the CDR3 is TGTGCCAGTAAATTTAAAATGAACACTGAAGCTTTCTTT.

Turning to this clone: The same CDR3 arises from other DNA sequences in this sample as well. V is TRBV5-1 and J is TRBJ2-1, with a possible D match to TRBD2 (5 bases). This CDR3 contains 14 residues. Germline V lookup: CDR1 SGHRS, CDR2 YFSETQ. V was cut by 0 bases and J by 4 bases, with 8 bases left in between. The CDR3 nucleotides are TGCGCCAGCAGCTTGGGCGGCGGGTACAATGAGCAGTTCTTC. Encoded protein: CASSLGGGYNEQFF.

This chain joins TRBV6-5 and TRBJ1-5; 8 nucleotides agree with TRBD1. From germline, CDR1 is MNHEY and CDR2 SVGAGI. V gave up 6 bases and J gave up 3 bases; unmatched junction bases: 4. The CDR3 is 14 amino acids. The CDR3 loop is CASRWTGYNQPQHF. In DNA form, the CDR3 reads TGTGCCAGCAGGTGGACAGGGTACAATCAGCCCCAGCATTTT.